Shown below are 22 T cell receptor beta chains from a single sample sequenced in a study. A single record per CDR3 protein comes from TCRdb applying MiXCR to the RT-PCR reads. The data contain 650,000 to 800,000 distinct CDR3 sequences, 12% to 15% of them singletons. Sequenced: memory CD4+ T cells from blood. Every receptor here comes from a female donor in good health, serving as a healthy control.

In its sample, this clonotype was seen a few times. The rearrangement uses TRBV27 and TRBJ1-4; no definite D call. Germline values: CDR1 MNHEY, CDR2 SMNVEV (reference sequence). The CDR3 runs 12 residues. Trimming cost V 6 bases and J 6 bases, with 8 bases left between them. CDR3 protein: CASRERDEKLFF. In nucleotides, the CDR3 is TGTGCCAGCAGGGAACGTGATGAAAAACTGTTTTTT.

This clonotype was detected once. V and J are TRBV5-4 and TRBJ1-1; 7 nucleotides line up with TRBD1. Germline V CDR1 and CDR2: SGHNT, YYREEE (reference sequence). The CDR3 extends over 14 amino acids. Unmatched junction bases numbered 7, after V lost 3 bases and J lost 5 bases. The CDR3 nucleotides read TGTGCCAGCAGCTCAATGACAGGGTTTACTGAAGCTTTCTTT. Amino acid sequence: CASSSMTGFTEAFF.

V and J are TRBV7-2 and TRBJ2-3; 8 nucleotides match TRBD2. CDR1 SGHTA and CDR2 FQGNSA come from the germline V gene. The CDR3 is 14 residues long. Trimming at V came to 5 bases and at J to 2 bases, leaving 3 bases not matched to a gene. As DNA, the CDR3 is TGTGCCAGCAGCATTAGCGGGACCACAGATACGCAGTATTTT. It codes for CASSISGTTDTQYF.

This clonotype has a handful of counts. CDR3 coding DNA: TGTGCCAGCAGTTTAATTCTCAATGAGCAGTTCTTC. This sequence encodes CASSLILNEQFF. This chain joins TRBV12-3 or TRBV12-4 and TRBJ2-1; no firm D call. The V and J ends lost 2 bases and 6 bases respectively, with 5 bases between them. This CDR3 has 12 amino acids.

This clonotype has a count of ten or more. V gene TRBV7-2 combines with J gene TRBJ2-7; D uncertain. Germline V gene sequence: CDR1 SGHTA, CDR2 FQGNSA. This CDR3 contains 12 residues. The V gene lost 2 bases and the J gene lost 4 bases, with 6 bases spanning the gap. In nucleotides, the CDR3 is TGTGCCAGCAGCTTAACGGCGTACGAGCAGTACTTC. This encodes CASSLTAYEQYF.

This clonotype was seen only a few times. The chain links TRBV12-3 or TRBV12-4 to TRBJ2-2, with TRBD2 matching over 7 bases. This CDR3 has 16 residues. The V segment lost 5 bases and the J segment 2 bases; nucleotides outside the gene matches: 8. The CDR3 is CASSRPSGINTGELFF. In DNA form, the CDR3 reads TGTGCCAGCAGTCGACCCAGCGGGATAAACACCGGGGAGCTGTTTTTT.

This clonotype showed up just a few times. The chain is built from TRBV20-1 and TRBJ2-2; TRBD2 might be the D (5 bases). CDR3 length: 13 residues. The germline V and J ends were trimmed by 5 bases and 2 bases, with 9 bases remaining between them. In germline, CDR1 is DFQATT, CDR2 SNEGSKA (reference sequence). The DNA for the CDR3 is TGCAGTGCTCTGGACTCAAACACCGGGGAGCTGTTTTTT. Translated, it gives CSALDSNTGELFF.

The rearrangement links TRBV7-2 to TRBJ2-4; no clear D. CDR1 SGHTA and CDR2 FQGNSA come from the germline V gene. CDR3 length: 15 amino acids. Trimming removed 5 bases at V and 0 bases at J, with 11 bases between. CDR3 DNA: TGTGCCAGCAGCAAGGAGAGTGGAGCCAAAAACATTCAGTACTTC. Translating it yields CASSKESGAKNIQYF.

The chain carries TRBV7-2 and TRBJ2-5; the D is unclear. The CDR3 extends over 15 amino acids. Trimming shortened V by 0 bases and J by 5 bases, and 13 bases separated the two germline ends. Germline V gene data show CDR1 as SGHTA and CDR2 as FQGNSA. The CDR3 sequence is CASSLARSVGETQYF. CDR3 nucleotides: TGTGCCAGCAGCTTAGCGCGATCGGTCGGGGAGACCCAGTACTTC.

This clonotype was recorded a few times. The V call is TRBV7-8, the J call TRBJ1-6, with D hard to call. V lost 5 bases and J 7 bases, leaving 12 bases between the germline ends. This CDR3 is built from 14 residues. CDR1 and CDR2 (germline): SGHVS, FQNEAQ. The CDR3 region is CASSGLELNSPLHF. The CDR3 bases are TGTGCCAGCAGCGGCCTAGAGCTAAATTCACCCCTCCACTTT.

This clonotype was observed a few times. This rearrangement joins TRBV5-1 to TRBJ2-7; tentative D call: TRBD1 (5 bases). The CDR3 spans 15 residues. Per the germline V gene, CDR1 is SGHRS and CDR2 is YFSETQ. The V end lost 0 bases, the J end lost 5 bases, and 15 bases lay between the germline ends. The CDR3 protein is CASSLGQGMRNEQYF. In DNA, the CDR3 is TGCGCCAGCAGCTTGGGGCAGGGCATGCGGAACGAGCAGTACTTC.

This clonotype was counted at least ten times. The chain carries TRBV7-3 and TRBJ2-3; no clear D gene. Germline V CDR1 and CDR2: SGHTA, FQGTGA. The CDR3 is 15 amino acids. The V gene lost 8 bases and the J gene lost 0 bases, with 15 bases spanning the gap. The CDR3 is CASARVSTSTDTQYF. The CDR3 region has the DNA TGTGCCAGCGCCCGGGTCAGTACTAGCACAGATACGCAGTATTTT.

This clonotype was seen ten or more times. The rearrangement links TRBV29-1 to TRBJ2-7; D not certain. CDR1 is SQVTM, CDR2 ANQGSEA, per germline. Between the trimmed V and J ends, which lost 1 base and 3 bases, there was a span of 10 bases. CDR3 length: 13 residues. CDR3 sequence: CSVEGGLGYEQYF. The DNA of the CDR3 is TGCAGCGTTGAAGGGGGTCTAGGCTACGAGCAGTACTTC.

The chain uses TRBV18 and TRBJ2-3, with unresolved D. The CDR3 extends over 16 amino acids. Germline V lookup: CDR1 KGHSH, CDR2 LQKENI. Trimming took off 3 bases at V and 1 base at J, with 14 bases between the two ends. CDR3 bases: TGTGCCAGCTCACCGGGGATTACTCACGGCACAGATACGCAGTATTTT. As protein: CASSPGITHGTDTQYF.

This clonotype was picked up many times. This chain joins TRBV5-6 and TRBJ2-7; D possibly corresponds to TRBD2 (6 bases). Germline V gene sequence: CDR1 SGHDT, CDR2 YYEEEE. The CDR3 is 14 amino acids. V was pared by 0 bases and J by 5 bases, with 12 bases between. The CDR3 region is CASSLAQGLHEQYF. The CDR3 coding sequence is TGTGCCAGCAGCTTGGCTCAGGGACTCCACGAGCAGTACTTC.

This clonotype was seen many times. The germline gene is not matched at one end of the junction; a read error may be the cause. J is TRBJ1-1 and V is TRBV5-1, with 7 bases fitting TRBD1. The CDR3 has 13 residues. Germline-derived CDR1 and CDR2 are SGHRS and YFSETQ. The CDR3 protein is CASRGQTNTEAFF. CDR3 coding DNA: TGTGCCAGCAGGGGACAGACGAACACTGAAGCTTTCTTT.

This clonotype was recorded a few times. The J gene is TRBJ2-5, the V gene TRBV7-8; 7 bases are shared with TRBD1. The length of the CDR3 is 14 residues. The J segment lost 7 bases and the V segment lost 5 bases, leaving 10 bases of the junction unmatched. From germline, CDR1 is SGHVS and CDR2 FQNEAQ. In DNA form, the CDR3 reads TGTGCCAGCAGCCCACCGGGACAGTCAAGGACCCAGTACTTC. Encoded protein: CASSPPGQSRTQYF. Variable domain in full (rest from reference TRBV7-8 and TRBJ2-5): GAGVSQSPRYKVAKRGQDVALRCDPISGHVSLFWYQQALGQGPEFLTYFQNEAQLDKSGLPSDRFFAERPEGSVSTLKIQRTQQEDSAVYLCASSPPGQSRTQYFGPGTRLLVL.

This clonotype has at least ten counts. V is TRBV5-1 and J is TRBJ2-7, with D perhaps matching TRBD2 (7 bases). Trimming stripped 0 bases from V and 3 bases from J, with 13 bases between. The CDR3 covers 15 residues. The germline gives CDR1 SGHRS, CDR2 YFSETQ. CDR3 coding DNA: TGCGCCAGCAGCTTGGCGGAGGGAGGGGGCTACGAGCAGTACTTC. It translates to CASSLAEGGGYEQYF. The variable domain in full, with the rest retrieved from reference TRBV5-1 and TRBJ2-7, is KAGVTQTPRYLIKTRGQQVTLSCSPISGHRSVSWYQQTPGQGLQFLFEYFSETQRNKGNFPGRFSGRQFSNSRSEMNVSTLELGDSALYLCASSLAEGGGYEQYFGPGTRLTVT.

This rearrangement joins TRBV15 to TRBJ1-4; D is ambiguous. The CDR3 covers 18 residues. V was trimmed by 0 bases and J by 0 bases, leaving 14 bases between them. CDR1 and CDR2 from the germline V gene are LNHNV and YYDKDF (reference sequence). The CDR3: CATSRDLRQLTTNEKLFF. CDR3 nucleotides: TGTGCCACCAGCAGAGACTTGCGGCAGTTGACAACTAATGAAAAACTGTTTTTT.

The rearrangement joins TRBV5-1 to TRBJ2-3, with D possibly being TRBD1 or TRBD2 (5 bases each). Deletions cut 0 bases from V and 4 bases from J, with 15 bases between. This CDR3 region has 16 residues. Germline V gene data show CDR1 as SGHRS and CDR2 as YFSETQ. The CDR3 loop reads CASSLAWDRASDTQYF. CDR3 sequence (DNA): TGCGCCAGCAGCTTGGCCTGGGACCGAGCGTCAGATACGCAGTATTTT.

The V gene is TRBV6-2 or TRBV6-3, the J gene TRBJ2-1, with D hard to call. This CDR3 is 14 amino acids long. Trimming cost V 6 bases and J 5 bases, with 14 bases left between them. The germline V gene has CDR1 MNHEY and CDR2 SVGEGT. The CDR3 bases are TGTGCCAGCAGACCCCTCATAATGGACAATGAGCAGTTCTTC. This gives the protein CASRPLIMDNEQFF.

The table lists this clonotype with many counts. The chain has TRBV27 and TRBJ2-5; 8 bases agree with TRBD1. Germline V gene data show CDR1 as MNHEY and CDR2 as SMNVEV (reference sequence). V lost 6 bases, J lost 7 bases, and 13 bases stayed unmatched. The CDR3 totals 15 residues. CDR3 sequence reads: CASSPPGQARGTQYF. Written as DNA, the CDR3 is TGTGCCAGCAGCCCCCCGGGACAGGCCCGGGGGACCCAGTACTTC.